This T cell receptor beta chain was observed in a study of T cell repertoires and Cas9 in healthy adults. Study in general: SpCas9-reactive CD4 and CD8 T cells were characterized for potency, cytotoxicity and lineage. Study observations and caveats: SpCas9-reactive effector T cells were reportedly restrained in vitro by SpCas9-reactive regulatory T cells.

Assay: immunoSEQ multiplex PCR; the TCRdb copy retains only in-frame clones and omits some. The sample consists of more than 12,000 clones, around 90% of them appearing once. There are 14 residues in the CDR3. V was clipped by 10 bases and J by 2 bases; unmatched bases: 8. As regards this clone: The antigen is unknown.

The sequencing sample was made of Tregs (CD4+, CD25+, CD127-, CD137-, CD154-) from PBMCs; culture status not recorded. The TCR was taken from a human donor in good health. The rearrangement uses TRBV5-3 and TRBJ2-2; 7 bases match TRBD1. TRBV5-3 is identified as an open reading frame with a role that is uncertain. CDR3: CASTGATNTGELFF. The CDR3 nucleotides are TGTGCCTCAACAGGGGCTACTAACACCGGGGAGCTGTTTTTT.